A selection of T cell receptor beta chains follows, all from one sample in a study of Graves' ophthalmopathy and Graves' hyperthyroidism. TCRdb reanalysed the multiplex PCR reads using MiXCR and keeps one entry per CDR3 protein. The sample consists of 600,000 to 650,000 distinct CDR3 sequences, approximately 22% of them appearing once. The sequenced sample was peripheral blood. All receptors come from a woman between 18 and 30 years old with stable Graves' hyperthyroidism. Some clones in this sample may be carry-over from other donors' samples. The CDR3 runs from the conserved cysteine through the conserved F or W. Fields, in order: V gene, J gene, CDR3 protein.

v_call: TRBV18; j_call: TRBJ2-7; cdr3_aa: CASSPTGTETLEQYF
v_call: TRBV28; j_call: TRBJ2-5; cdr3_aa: CASSPQGARQETQYF
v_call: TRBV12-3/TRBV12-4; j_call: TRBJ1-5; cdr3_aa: CASRYTTGGWNQPQHF
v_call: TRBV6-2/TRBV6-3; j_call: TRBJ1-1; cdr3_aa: CASSFDRGPNTEAFF
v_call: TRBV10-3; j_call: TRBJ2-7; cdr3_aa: CAISEGFEQYF
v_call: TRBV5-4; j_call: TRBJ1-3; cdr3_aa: CASSLEQGAWGNTIYF
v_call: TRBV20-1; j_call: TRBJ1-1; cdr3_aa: CSAPQGGDTEAFF
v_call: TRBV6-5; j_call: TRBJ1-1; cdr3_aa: CASRQTGIGTEAFF
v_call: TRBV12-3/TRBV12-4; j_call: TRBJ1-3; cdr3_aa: CASGDGTGNTIYF
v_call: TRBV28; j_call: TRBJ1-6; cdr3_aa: CASSRPGEGQNSPLHF
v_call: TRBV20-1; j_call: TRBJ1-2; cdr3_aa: CSASVGGSNYGYTF
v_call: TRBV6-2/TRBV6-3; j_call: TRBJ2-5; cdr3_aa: CASSYPRDRAETQYF
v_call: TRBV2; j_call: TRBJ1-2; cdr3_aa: CASSGDPYGYTF
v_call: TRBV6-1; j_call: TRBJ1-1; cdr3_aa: CASSPHSTGEAFF
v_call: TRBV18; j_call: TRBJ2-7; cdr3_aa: CASSPPGNYEQYF
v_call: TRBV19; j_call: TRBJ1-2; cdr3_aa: CASSIEAANYGYTF
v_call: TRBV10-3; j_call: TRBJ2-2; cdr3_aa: CAIRTGQAKGTGELFF
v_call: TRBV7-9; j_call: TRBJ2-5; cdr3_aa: CASSLSGGQETQYF
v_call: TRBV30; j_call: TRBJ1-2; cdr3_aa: CAWSGLLNGYTF
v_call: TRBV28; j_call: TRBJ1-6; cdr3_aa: CASSFEGSSSYNSPLHF
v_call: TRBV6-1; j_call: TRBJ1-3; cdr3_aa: CASTTGDASLKAIYF
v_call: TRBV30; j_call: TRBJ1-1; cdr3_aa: CALRVQGGVTEAFF
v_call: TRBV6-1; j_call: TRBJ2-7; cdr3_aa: CASSEGGLGVEQYF
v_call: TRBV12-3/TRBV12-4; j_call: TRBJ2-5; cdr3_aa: CASSHNPNSQETQYF
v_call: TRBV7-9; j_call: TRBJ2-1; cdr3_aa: CASSLDLRDHEQFF
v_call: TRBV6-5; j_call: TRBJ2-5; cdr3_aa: CASSYGTGRLLTQYF
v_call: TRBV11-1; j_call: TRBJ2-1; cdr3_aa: CASSLAVQGDNEQFF
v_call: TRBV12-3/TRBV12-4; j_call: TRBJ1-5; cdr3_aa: CASSLGGIDQPQHF
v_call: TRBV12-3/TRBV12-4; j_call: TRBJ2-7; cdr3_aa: CASYSGPSYEQYF
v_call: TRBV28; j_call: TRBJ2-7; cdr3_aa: CASTDKGNYEQYF
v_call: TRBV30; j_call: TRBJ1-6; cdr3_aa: CAWGPGPGGSPLHF
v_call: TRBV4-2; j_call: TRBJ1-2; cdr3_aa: CASSQDRGDPLSIYGYTF
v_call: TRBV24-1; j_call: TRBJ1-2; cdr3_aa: CATSDKGYGYTF
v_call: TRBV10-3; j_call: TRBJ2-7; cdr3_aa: CATTPGGGGRYEQYF
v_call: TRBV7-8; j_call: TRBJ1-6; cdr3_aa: CASSGRPPYNSPLHF
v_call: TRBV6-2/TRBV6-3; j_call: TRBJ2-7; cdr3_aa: CASSLTSGRFHEQYF